The TCR beta chain under discussion was sequenced for a study of cytomegalovirus exposure and HLA in healthy donors (dated by TCRdb to about 2017). The study in broad terms: An earlier analysis of approximately 590 of the donors reported 250 to 300 Gb of sequence data and roughly 110 million unique TCR beta sequences from about 180 million T cells. All discovery cohort repertoires had been generated using a single sequencing platform. Donor age, sex, ethnicity and CMV serostatus were compiled alongside the repertoire data. In a later genetic analysis, genome-wide SNP genotypes for about three fifths of the roughly 670 donors were used, and that subset was treated as a discovery cohort. In the later analysis, no new phenotypic data were used to find candidate immune exposures; instead, reliance was placed on TCR beta sequences and their occurrence across donors. The study profiled the T cell repertoires of under 850 subjects by immunosequencing and related them to cytomegalovirus serostatus. Of the approximately 400 genotyped donors, around 81% fell in the genetic ancestry cluster associated with self-reported Caucasian donors. Typing coverage differed by locus: A, B, C, DRB1 and DQB1 were typed in roughly 629-630 donors, DQA1 in approximately 520, DPA1 in 600 to 610, and DPB1 in 450 to 490. Several DR-DQ haplotypes were treated as single units for association and clustering because of strong linkage in the cohort. HLA typing included class I and class II loci at four-digit resolution. An earlier analysis of more than 450 of the donors used high-throughput TCR beta sequencing to judge whether each TCR beta V gene segment behaved as functional or pseudogenic. The study aimed to test whether cataloging public T cell receptors could reveal signatures of past pathogen exposure. Besides the first cohort of 550 to 750 subjects, a separate validation cohort made up of roughly 120 different subjects was used. Across some 400 genotyped donors of the cohort, an average of approximately 220,000 unique TCR beta nucleotide sequences per donor were sequenced, and 15% to 20% of those sequences were non-productive. To predict cytomegalovirus infection status, the study combined high-throughput TCR immunosequencing, statistical association of individual TCRs with disease status, and machine learning. In a later analysis, previously published TCR beta repertoires from some 640 donors were re-analyzed and high-resolution HLA genotyping was added so that TCR occurrence patterns could be studied. An early release covering approximately 600 HLA-typed donors comprised 300 to 350 gigabases of sequencing data and 65 million to 100 million unique TCR sequences. The research as a whole found: According to the authors, the approach could potentially be generalized to other disease states and immunological phenotypes. Most TCR sequences were observed very rarely across donors, whereas some public TCRs were present in many individuals. The study gave a list of under 200 TCR beta chains associated with cytomegalovirus. In an earlier analysis of some 550 of the donors, most TCR beta V segments were observed in productive rearrangements about 87% or about 30% of the time, broadly matching IMGT annotations. A cluster of highly shared sequence variants was judged likely to be a technical artifact of the sequencing pipeline. The only immune exposure information available for the cohort was CMV serostatus. According to a later genetic analysis, donors in an Asian-associated ancestry cluster had fewer N-insertions in productive TCRs than the roughly 670-donor mean. Correlated functional status among segregating V segments might reflect linkage disequilibrium, but an unknown experimental factor could not be ruled out. Because HLA typing was unavailable for some donors at each locus, only the typed subset was used in association tests. The cohort was sequenced for TCR beta chains only, and without alpha or paired-chain data the features that could be detected were limited. In a later analysis, HLA-associated TCR beta chains showed more clonal expansion and lower generation probabilities than non-associated chains that were equally common. The earlier analysis of approximately 540 of the donors excluded roughly 17 rarely observed V segments, including chromosome 9 orphons, because counts were too low. In vitro tests confirmed that a few of the cytomegalovirus-associated TCR beta chains recognize cytomegalovirus antigens. Because the 87-base-pair reads could not distinguish some IMGT-functional V segments, including TRBV6-2 and TRBV6-3, those segments were excluded. A later analysis reported that several top co-occurrence clusters appeared linked to parvovirus B19, influenza, CMV and Epstein-Barr virus. In a later analysis, TCR association rates were found to vary across HLA loci, with the most associated TCRs seen for DRB1 alleles and the fewest for HLA-C alleles. The presence/absence analyses assumed that sequencing depth was roughly uniform across donors, and that assumption may not be true. The classifier was reported to diagnose cytomegalovirus status with high specificity and sensitivity in both the original and validation cohorts. In a later analysis, most CMV-associated TCR beta chains were found to appear HLA-restricted, with HLA associations seemingly driven largely by CMV exposure. A further reported finding was that TCR beta sequences accurately predicted the HLA-A and HLA-B alleles for most subjects in the first cohort. When HLA alleles, especially DR and DQ, strongly co-occurred, attributing TCR associations to individual alleles was difficult. In a later analysis, some 17,000 TCR beta sequences were associated with specific HLA alleles at a false discovery rate of 0.05. An association between a missense DCLRE1C variant and V-gene and J-gene trimming of TCR beta chains was found in a later genetic analysis and replicated in an independent cohort.

The cysteine opens and the phenylalanine closes a CDR3 of 10 amino acids. This entry keeps only the CDR3 DNA: 30 bases, framed from base 1. CDR1 and CDR2 are drawn from the germline V gene: MNHNS, SASEGT. Between the V and J ends, shortened by 3 bases and 6 bases respectively, the junction contains 3 bases. Library creation used the immunoSEQ multiplex PCR assay. The multiplex PCR relied on a mix of 60 forward primers for TCR Vbeta segments and 13 reverse primers for TCR Jbeta segments. The CDR3 region of rearranged TCR beta genes was amplified from genomic DNA by a multiplex PCR assay. The amplified TCR beta libraries were sequenced on the Illumina HiSeq System as 87-base-pair reads. On the study's bioinformatics: A later analysis tallied 75 million to 95 million unique TCR beta chains across the 600 to 700 repertoires, and around 10 million of those chains were shared by two or more donors. Raw reads were error-corrected and collapsed into unique sequences by a nearest-neighbor algorithm in which closely related sequences were merged to remove PCR and sequencing errors. CDR3 sequences were aligned to IMGT reference sequences to assign V, D and J gene segments. For a sequence to be retained, a match of at least six nucleotides was required to both a V gene segment and a J gene segment. Rearrangements were classified as productive when the CDR3 lacked stop codons and remained in frame with V and J, and all other rearrangements were classified as non-productive. Following IMGT convention, CDR3 was defined as the stretch from the second conserved V-encoded cysteine to the conserved J-encoded phenylalanine. The earlier analysis of some 550 of the donors excluded any sequence lacking an unambiguous match to a single V gene segment. In an earlier analysis of some 590 of the donors, V segments were called functional above 56.7% productive rearrangements and were called segregating when the between-donor standard deviation exceeded 5%. To diagnose cytomegalovirus status from the catalog of TCR beta chain sequences, a statistical classification framework was built. In a later analysis, TCR nucleotide sequences were compared against IMGT/GENE-DB human TR gene sequences so that V and J genes could be assigned. In a later analysis, CDR3 sequences and most-parsimonious VDJ recombination scenarios were assigned using the TCRdist pipeline. In a later analysis, each TCR beta chain was defined by its CDR3 amino acid sequence together with its V-gene family, and reads without a unique V-gene family were excluded. To address suspected cross-contamination and a sequencing artifact, a later analysis removed 592 highly shared, low-generation-probability nucleotide sequences. A later analysis calculated a clonal expansion index for each public chain from normalized within-repertoire ranks of inferred template counts. In a later analysis, generation probabilities were computed with a VDJ recombination model fitted to out-of-frame rearrangements, and the resulting probabilities were checked against IGoR. A later analysis scored TCR-TCR, TCR-HLA and TCR-CMV co-occurrence with hypergeometric tests, applying a repertoire-size bias correction to TCR pairs. In a later analysis, false discovery rates were estimated by permuting HLA or CMV assignments 20 times. A later analysis grouped co-occurring TCRs with DBSCAN, adding TCRdist sequence similarity when clustering within HLA-allele-positive subsets. For co-occurrence clustering, repertoires with fewer than 30,000 or more than 120,000 public chains were excluded, along with roughly 5 repertoires with anomalous nucleotide sharing. TCRdb retrieved this table from immuneACCESS and kept in-frame rearrangements only. Not all clones are present; in checked studies, unresolved V genes account for under half, and no reason is known for the remainder. The DNA gave D and trimming, while V, J and clone size come from that table. This sample gives some 90,000 clones in total; about 70% of them show up just once. The top ten clonotypes cover under 10% of the sample.

As concerns this clone: Its antigen is currently not known. Nothing much larger sits one base from this clone, and base qualities are not available.

The cohort comprised 710 or so healthy bone marrow donors. At the time of sampling, every cohort member was nominally healthy, though immune exposures that went unrecorded were likely present. The donor was CMV seronegative and was included in the group of around 320 seronegative cohort members. A peripheral blood sample was provided by each donor, and peripheral blood mononuclear cells were used for TCR beta sequencing. Genomic DNA extraction from the blood cell samples was performed with the Qiagen DNeasy Blood Extraction Kit. The origin of this receptor is a man aged 55 to 70 in good health and CMV-seronegative. The sequence joins TRBV6-1 to TRBJ2-7; no D gene call is confident. Sequencing was performed on PBMCs. CDR3 reads: CASSDREQYF. The nucleotides are TGTGCCAGCAGTGATCGCGAGCAGTACTTC.